Described below is a single TCR beta chain sequence and its context. This clone was observed a handful of times. Its antigen remains undetermined. Base-call qualities are not available, and no considerably larger clone is one nucleotide away. CDR1 and CDR2 were assigned from the germline V gene (reference sequence) as MNHEY and SMNVEV. The CDR3 holds 12 amino acids from the cysteine to the phenylalanine. The CDR3 DNA has 36 bases and is translated from base 1. Cut back by 6 bases and 2 bases, the V and J ends lie 5 bases apart. The data are from a study of T cell responses to AZD1222 COVID-19 vaccine (dated by TCRdb to the early 2020s). Some background on the complete study: AZD1222 recipients given second doses at about 4 weeks or at about 12 weeks were pooled, since spike-specific TCR depth and breadth were not found to differ between the two schedules. A total of 233 trial participants underwent TCR sequencing, of whom about 200 received two doses of AZD1222 and about 25 received two doses of the MenACWY control vaccine. Enrollment into the trials was organized by age into subgroups of 18-55, 56-69 and 70-plus years, and those subgroups contained about 160, 30 and 59 TCR-sequenced participants, respectively. Broader findings and caveats from the paper: A significant rise in spike-specific TCR breadth and depth was observed after two AZD1222 doses relative to day 0 and relative to MenACWY recipients. In the small 56-69-year group, the increase in depth fell short of significance, most likely because of low power. Participants were mostly white British, with more females than males. The authors suggested clonal diversity may have been underestimated. The vaccine-associated CD4 TCRs covered the entire spike protein, and the dominant responses fell in regions 160-218 and 743-854. Reportedly, almost half of the unique spike-specific TCRs recognized epitopes lying outside the regions that are mutated in the B.1.351 and B.1.1.7 variants. Because no samples from the day 14 peak response were available, repertoires could be characterized only after the peak T cell response. Conclusions about previously exposed vaccinees were limited because only a handful of AZD1222 recipients were SARS-CoV-2 seropositive at baseline.

The CDR3 regions of human TCRbeta chains were analyzed by immunosequencing. Processing in the source paper ran as follows. TCRs in the repertoires were matched against a reference library of SARS-CoV-2-specific TCRs that had been generated with the MIRA antigen-specificity platform. Breadth was defined as the fraction of unique TCRs that were SARS-CoV-2-associated, and depth was defined as the fraction of total T cells that were SARS-CoV-2-associated. Using the MIRA data, each spike-specific TCR was mapped to the spike region that the TCR reacts to and placed in a CD4 or CD8 class. Log10-transformed breadth and depth values were compared by one-way ANOVA with Sidak's multiple comparisons tests. In its TCRdb copy, this immuneACCESS table keeps in-frame sequences only and misses some clones. Where compared with another copy, unresolved V genes explain less than half of these, and the others have no known cause. The D gene and trimming were derived from the DNA, and the V and J assignments and clone size from that table. Across this sample there are 100,000 to 150,000 clones, with over 90% seen only once. The leading ten clones occupy roughly 5.9% of the sample.

In the paper's terms, the time point label means: baseline before first vaccination. Vaccinee samples came from UK trials COV001 and COV002, including a single-blind randomized controlled phase 2/3 trial of AZD1222 (ChAdOx1 nCoV-19) in healthy adults. Trial participant PBMC samples were collected at day 0 and day 28 after the second dose for TCRbeta chain sequencing. The source material was peripheral blood, sampled on day 0 of AZD1222 vaccination. Recombination joined TRBV27 with TRBJ1-5, with the D segment identity uncertain. The TCR was taken from an adult in good health. The nucleotide sequence reads as follows: TGTGCCAGCAGCCAAGGCAATCAGCCCCAGCATTTT. It translates as CASSQGNQPQHF.